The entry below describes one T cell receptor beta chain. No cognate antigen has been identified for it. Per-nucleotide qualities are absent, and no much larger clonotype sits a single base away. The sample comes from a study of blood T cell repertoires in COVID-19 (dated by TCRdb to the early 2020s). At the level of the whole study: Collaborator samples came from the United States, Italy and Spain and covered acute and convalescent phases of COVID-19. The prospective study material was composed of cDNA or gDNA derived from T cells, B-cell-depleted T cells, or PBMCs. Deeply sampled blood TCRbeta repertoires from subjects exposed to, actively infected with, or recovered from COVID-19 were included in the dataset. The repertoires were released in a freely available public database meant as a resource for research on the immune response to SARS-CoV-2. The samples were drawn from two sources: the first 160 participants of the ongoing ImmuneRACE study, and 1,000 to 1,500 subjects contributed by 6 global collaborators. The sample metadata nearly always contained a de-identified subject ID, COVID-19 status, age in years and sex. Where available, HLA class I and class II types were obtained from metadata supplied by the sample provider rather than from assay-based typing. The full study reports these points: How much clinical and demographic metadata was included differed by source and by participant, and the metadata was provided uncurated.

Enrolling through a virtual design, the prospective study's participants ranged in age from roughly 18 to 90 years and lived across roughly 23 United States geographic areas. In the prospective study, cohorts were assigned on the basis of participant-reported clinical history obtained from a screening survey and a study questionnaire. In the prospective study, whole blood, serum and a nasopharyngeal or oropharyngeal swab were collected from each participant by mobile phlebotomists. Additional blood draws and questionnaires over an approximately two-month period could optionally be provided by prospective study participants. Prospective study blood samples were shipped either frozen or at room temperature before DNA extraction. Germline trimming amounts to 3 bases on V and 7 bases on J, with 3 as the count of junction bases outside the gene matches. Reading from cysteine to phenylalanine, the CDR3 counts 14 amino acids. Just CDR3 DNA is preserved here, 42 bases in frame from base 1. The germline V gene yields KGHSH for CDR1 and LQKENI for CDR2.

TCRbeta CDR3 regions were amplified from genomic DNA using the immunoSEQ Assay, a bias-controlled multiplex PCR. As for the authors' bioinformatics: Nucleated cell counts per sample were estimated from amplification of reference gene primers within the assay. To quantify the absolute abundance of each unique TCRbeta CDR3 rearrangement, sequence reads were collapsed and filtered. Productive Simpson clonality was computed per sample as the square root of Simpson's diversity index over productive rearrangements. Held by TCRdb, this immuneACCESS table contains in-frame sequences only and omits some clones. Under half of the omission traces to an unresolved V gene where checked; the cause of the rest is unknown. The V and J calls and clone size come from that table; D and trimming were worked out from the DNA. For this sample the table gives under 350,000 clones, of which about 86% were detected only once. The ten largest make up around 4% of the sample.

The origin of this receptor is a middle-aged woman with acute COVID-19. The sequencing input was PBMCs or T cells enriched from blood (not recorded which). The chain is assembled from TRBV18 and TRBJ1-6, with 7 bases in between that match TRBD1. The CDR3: CASSPTGNNSPLHF. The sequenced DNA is TGTGCCAGCTCACCGACAGGGAACAATTCACCCCTCCACTTT.